This T cell receptor (beta chain) was identified in a study of T cells in Graves' hyperthyroidism and ophthalmopathy (dated by TCRdb to about 2019). About the investigation overall: Peripheral blood samples were taken at initial diagnosis, before any treatment was given. To identify distinguishing TCR V-J signatures, a discovery cohort of about 100 patients was used, comprising 40 to 45 with Graves' ophthalmopathy and some 60 with stable Graves' hyperthyroidism. An independent validation cohort of around 19 hyperthyroidism patients and over 15 patients who later progressed to ophthalmopathy tested prospective prediction of ophthalmopathy. The 85 to 100 discovery patients were divided at random into training and test sets in a 7:3 ratio. Thyroid tissue and blood T-cell repertoires from more than five Graves' hyperthyroidism patients were also compared in the study. Once sampling was done, hyperthyroidism patients were given methimazole at a starting dose of 30 mg daily, whereas ophthalmopathy patients were given high-dose intravenous methylprednisolone. TCR Vbeta CDR3 sequencing of 130 to 150 peripheral blood samples (43 ophthalmopathy, around 80 hyperthyroidism and roughly 17 progressor patients) is reported in the paper.

The sample holds a few counts of this clonotype. Its binding antigen is unknown. No much larger clone exists at a distance of one base, and base qualities are not known. General conclusions and limits of the study: A 13 V-J signature model separated ophthalmopathy from stable hyperthyroidism, with 87.88% sensitivity and 81.08% specificity in cross-validation and 80%/75% in testing. Most expanded thyroid clonotypes (frequency above 0.001) were also found in blood, which suggests that blood repertoires may mirror thyroid immune responses. No statistical method was used to set the sample size in advance, and investigators knew the group allocation. In validation, the model predicted progression to ophthalmopathy a median of roughly 6.5 months before onset, with roughly 71% sensitivity and roughly 77% specificity.

The CDR3 contains 15 residues, cysteine and phenylalanine counted. The entry retains the CDR3 DNA only, 45 bases that are in frame from base 1. CDR1 is given as SGHRS and CDR2 as YFSETQ, both from the germline V gene. The junction shows trimming of 0 bases on V and 6 bases on J, and the gene matches do not reach 6 bases of it. The hyperthyroidism patients were between 18 and 65 years old and newly diagnosed, with a disease duration of less than 2 months. Patients with uncontrolled infections, other autoimmune diseases, pregnancy or lactation were excluded. Diagnoses were established on the basis of clinical symptoms, serum thyroxine and TRAb, thyroid ultrasound, and orbital computed tomography. Blood from progressor patients was collected at the time of first diagnosis with hyperthyroidism, before any ophthalmopathy symptoms had appeared. Ficoll-Paque density gradient centrifugation was used to isolate PBMCs from approximately 10 ml of fresh peripheral blood. Progressor patients were initially diagnosed with Graves' hyperthyroidism and developed ophthalmopathy during follow-up. Total RNA was extracted using Trizol reagent, and RNA quality was assessed on an Agilent 2100 Bioanalyzer.

The TCR beta CDR3 regions were amplified from the RNA transcripts. The first round of RT-PCR for the TCR CDR3 was performed with the HTBI primer set and the Qiagen OneStep RT-PCR kit. Libraries were constructed in a second round of multiplex PCR, after which size selection and purification were performed. The libraries were sequenced on an Illumina HiSeq2000 using paired-end 100 bp reads. In the paper's pipeline: SOAPnuke was used to process the raw data, removing reads that contained adapters or uncalled bases, had a mean Phred below 15, or lacked an exact match to the constant primer or identifier. COPE v1.2.5 was used to merge the high-quality paired reads, and each unique nucleotide sequence was defined as a clonotype. Clonotypes were aligned to IMGT TRBV, TRBD and TRBJ reference segments using MiTCR v1.1. Only V-J combinations with frequency above 0.0001, covering about 99% of repertoires, were analysed. A TCS score was defined as the ratio of F50 (clonal expansion) to E x V (chaos), with BLOSUM62-based TCRdist applied between CDR3 peptides within each V-J. Welch's t-statistics and random forest reduced around 510 V-J features to around 14, which were used in a naive Bayes classifier (R e1071). TCRdb itself trimmed the public reads at Q25 with fastp, ran MiXCR and retained productive beta chains. Each record represents a unique CDR3 protein, reported with the most common genes and DNA among its rows. In this record, the V and J calls reflect TCRdb's handling and not the investigators' own analysis. In all, the sample holds fewer than 500,000 distinct CDR3 sequences, and roughly 13% of those were seen once. The top ten clones comprise more than 20% of the sample.

Recombination joined TRBV5-1 with TRBJ1-3; TRBD1 lines up with 7 middle nucleotides. This receptor was identified in a man aged 25 to 40 with Graves' hyperthyroidism that later progressed to Graves' ophthalmopathy. The specimen sequenced was blood. DNA sequence: TGCGCCAGCAGCTTGGGACAGGGTTTAGCAAACACCATATATTTT. This translates into CASSLGQGLANTIYF.